This T cell receptor beta chain was sequenced during a study of CD8 T cells in Susac syndrome. Trimming removed 4 bases from V and 3 bases from J; junction bases left unmatched: 5. Germline CDR1 DFQATT, CDR2 SNEGSKA (reference sequence). CDR3 size: 14 residues. CD8+ and CD4+ T cells from blood underwent TCR beta sequencing, which was carried out in a high-throughput format. The multiple sclerosis control cohort comprised treatment-naive individuals presenting with stable or active relapsing-remitting disease. The authors negatively isolated CD8+ and CD4+ T cells and FACS-enriched TEMRA cells. Reverse transcription used about 0.45 to 1 ug RNA and random hexamers. Amplification of TCR beta CDR3 spanned 54 Vbeta and 13 Jbeta via immunoSEQ multiplex PCR. One entry per CDR3 protein, called by TCRdb with MiXCR from the immunoSEQ multiplex PCR reads. In the table there are 250,000 to 300,000 distinct CDR3 sequences, about 85% of which are singletons.

This chain links TRBV20-1 with TRBJ2-1; TRBD1 matches 8 bases. This receptor was obtained from a human donor with multiple sclerosis. The sequencing input was CD8+ T cells from PBMCs. CDR3 region: CSAMGGQVYNEQFF. In nucleotides, the CDR3 is TGCAGTGCTATGGGGGGACAGGTCTACAATGAGCAGTTCTTC.